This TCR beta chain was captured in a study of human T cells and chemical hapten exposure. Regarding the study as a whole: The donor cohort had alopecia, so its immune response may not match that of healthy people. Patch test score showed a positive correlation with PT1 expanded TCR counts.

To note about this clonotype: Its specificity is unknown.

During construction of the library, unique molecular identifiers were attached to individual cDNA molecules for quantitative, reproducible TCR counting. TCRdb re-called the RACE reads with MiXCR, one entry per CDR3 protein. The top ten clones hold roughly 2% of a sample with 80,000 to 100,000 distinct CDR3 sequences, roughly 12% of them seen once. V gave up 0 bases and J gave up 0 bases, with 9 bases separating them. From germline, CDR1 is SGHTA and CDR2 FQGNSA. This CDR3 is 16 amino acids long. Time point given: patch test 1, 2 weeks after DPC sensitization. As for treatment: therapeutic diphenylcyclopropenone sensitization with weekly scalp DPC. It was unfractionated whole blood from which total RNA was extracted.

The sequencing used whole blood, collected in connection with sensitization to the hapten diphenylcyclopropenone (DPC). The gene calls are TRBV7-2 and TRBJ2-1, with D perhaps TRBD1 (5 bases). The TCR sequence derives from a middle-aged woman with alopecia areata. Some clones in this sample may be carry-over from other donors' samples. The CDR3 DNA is TGTGCCAGCAGCTTAGCGGTAGACAGCTCCTACAATGAGCAGTTCTTC. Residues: CASSLAVDSSYNEQFF.